The 8 T cell receptor beta chains below all came from one sample that was sequenced in a study of blood T cell repertoires in COVID-19. The table came from immunoSEQ multiplex PCR; TCRdb's copy has only in-frame clones and leaves some out. The repertoire holds some 510,000 clones, more than 75% seen once, with over 1.5% in the top ten. Sequenced sample: PBMCs or T cells enriched from blood (not recorded which). The receptor set was obtained from a woman aged 40 to 50 who had recovered from COVID-19.

This clone has a count of ten or more. This chain connects TRBV13 to TRBJ1-2; TRBD1 matches 7 bases. The ends lost 3 bases at V and 7 bases at J; junction bases unmatched: 11. The CDR3 has 15 residues. Germline V CDR1 and CDR2: PRHDT, FYEKMQ (reference sequence). CDR3 in DNA: TGTGCCAGCAGCTTGCACTGGGACAGCCGGGGTGGCTACACCTTC. Residues: CASSLHWDSRGGYTF.

The V call is TRBV11-1, the J call TRBJ1-5; possibly TRBD1 for D (5 bases). The length of the CDR3 is 16 residues. The V and J ends lost 1 base and 2 bases respectively, with 12 bases between them. The germline CDR1 and CDR2 sequences are SGHAT and FQDESV (reference sequence). The CDR3 here is CASSLGSEQGNQPQHF. CDR3 nucleotides: TGTGCCAGCAGCTTAGGATCGGAACAGGGCAATCAGCCCCAGCATTTT.

The chain carries TRBV7-9 and TRBJ2-7; a weak D match, TRBD2 (5 bases). This CDR3 has 15 amino acids. Germline-derived CDR1 and CDR2 are SEHNR and FQNEAQ (reference sequence). V was clipped by 4 bases and J by 2 bases, with 15 bases between them. The CDR3 DNA reads as TGTGCCAGCAGCTCGGGATCCAAGGCCCCCTACGAGCAGTACTTC. This translates into CASSSGSKAPYEQYF. The full variable domain, rest sourced from reference TRBV7-9 and TRBJ2-7, is DTGVSQNPRHKITKRGQNVTFRCDPISEHNRLYWYRQTLGQGPEFLTYFQNEAQLEKSRLLSDRFSAERPKGSFSTLEIQRTEQGDSAMYLCASSSGSKAPYEQYFGPGTRLTVT.

The chain couples TRBV29-1 to TRBJ1-3, with TRBD1 matching 7 bases. Germline CDR1 is SQVTM and CDR2 is ANQGSEA. Trimming at V came to 6 bases and at J to 0 bases, leaving 5 bases not matched to a gene. The CDR3 has 14 amino acids. DNA of the CDR3: TGCAGCGTCGGGACAGAATACTCTGGAAACACCATATATTTT. It translates to CSVGTEYSGNTIYF.

The chain recombines TRBV10-3 with TRBJ1-1, with TRBD1 matching 8 bases. Germline lookup yields CDR1 ENHRY and CDR2 SYGVKD. The CDR3 spans 15 residues. V was pared by 7 bases and J by 6 bases, with 13 bases of the junction left unmatched. CDR3: CAITQIPGQAPEAFF. The CDR3 DNA is TGTGCCATCACCCAGATCCCGGGACAGGCCCCTGAAGCTTTCTTT.

This chain links TRBV4-3 with TRBJ2-7, with D tentatively TRBD2 (5 bases). V lost 0 bases, J lost 0 bases, and 6 bases lay in between. Germline V gene lookup returns CDR1 LGHNA and CDR2 YSLEER. CDR3 length: 14 residues. The CDR3 reads CASSQDAGSYEQYF. CDR3 DNA: TGCGCCAGCAGCCAAGATGCGGGCTCCTACGAGCAGTACTTC.

The chain carries TRBV19 and TRBJ2-7; 10 bases line up with TRBD2. Germline V gives CDR1 LNHDA, CDR2 SQIVND (reference sequence). With V trimmed by 5 bases and J by 2 bases, 6 bases remained unmatched. CDR3 length: 15 residues. The CDR3: CASSDLLAGPYEQYF. The CDR3 DNA follows: TGTGCCAGTAGTGACCTACTAGCGGGACCCTACGAGCAGTACTTC.

The chain is built from TRBV4-3 and TRBJ1-2; D is undetermined. CDR1 and CDR2 from the germline V gene are LGHNA and YSLEER. The CDR3 is made up of 15 amino acids. V lost 2 bases, J lost 2 bases, and 12 bases lay in between. CDR3 DNA: TGCGCCAGCAGCCAAACCGTCGGGGAGAACTATGGCTACACCTTC. This gives the protein CASSQTVGENYGYTF.